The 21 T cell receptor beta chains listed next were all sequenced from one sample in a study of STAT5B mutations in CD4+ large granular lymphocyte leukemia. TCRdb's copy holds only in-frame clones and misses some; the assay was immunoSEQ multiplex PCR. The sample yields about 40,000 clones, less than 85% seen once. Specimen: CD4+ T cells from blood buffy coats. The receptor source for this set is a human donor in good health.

CDR3 protein: CATSRTRQFYNSPLHF. The DNA for the CDR3 is TGTGCCACCAGCAGAACCCGACAGTTTTATAATTCACCCCTCCACTTT. The chain links TRBV15 to TRBJ1-6, with D possibly being TRBD1 (5 bases). The CDR3 runs 16 residues. Germline CDR1 is LNHNV and CDR2 is YYDKDF (reference sequence). The V end lost 2 bases, the J end lost 4 bases, and 12 bases lay between the germline ends.

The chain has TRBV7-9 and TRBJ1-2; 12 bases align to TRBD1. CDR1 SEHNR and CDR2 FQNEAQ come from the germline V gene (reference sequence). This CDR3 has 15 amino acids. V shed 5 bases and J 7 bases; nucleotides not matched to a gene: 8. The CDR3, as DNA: TGTGCCAGCAGCCCACGGGGGGACAGGGGGCTTGGCTACACCTTC. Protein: CASSPRGDRGLGYTF.

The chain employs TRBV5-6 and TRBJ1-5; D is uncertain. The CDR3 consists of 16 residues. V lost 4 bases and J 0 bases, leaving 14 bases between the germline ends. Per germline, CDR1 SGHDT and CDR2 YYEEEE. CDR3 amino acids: CASSLRNIPSNQPQHF. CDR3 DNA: TGTGCCAGCAGCCTGAGGAACATACCTAGCAATCAGCCCCAGCATTTT.

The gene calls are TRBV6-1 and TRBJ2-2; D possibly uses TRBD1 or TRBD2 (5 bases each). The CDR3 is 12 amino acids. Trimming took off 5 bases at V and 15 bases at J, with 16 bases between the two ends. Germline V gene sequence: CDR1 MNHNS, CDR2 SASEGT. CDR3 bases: TGTGCCAGCAGTCGGGACCCCTTCGGGATGTTTTTT. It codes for CASSRDPFGMFF.

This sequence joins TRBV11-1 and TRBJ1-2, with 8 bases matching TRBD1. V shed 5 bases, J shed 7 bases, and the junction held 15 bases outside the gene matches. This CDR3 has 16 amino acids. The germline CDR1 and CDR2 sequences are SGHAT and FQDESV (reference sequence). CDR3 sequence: CASSPLGQGQAGGYTF. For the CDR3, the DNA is TGTGCCAGCAGCCCGCTCGGACAGGGTCAAGCGGGTGGCTACACCTTC.

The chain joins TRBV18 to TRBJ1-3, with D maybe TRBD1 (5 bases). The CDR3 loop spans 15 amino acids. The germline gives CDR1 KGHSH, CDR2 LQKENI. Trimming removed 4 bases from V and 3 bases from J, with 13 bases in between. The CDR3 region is CASSRLGTDGNTIYF. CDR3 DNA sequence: TGTGCCAGCTCACGCCTCGGGACGGATGGAAACACCATATATTTT.

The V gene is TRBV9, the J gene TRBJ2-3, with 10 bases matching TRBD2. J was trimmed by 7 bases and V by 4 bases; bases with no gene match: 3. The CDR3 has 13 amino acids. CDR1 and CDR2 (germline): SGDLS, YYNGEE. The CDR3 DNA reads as TGTGCCAGCAGCAGCGGGGGGGAACATACGCAGTATTTT. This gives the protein CASSSGGEHTQYF.

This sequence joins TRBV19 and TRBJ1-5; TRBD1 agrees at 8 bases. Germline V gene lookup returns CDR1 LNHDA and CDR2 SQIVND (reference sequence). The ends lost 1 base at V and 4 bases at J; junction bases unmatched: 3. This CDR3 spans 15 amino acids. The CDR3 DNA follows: TGTGCCAGTAGTATAGCAGGGGGCCTTAATCAGCCCCAGCATTTT. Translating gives CASSIAGGLNQPQHF.

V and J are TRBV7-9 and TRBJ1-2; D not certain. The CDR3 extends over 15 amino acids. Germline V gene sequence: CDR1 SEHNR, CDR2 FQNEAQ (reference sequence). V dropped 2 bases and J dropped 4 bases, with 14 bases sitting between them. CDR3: CASSLLGLGSYGYTF. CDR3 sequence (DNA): TGTGCCAGCAGCTTATTAGGTTTGGGCTCCTATGGCTACACCTTC.

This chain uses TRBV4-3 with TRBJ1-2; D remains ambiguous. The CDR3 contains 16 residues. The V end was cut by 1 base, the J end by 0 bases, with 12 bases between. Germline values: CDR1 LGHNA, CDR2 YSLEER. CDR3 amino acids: CASSQGTVLTNYGYTF. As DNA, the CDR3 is TGCGCCAGCAGCCAAGGAACAGTGCTAACTAACTATGGCTACACCTTC.

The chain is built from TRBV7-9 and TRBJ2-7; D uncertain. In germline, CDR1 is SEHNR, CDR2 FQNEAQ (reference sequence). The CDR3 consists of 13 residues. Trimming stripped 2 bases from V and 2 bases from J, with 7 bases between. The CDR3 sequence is CASSLSNTYEQYF. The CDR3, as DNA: TGTGCCAGCAGCTTAAGCAATACCTACGAGCAGTACTTC.

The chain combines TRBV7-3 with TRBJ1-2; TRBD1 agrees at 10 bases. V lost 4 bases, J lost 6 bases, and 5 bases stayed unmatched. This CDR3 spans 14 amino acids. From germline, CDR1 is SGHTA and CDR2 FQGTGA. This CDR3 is CASSSTGTGDGYTF. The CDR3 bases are TGTGCCAGCAGCTCAACCGGGACAGGGGATGGCTACACCTTC.

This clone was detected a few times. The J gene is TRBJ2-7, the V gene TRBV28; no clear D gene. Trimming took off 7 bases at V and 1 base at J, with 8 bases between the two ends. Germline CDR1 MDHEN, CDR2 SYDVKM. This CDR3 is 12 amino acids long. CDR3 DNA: TGTGCCAGCACATCCTTATCCTACGAGCAGTACTTC. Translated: CASTSLSYEQYF.

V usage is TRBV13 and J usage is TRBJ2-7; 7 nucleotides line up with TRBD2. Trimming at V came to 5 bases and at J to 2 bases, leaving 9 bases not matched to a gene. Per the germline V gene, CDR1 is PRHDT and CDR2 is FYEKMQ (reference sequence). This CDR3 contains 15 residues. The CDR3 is CASSKKAGIPYEQYF. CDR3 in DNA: TGTGCCAGCAGCAAAAAAGCGGGAATACCCTACGAGCAGTACTTC.

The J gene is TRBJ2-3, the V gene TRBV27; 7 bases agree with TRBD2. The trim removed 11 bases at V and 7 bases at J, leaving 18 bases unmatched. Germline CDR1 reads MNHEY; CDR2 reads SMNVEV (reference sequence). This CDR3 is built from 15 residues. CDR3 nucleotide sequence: TGTGCCTCAAAGAGCGGGGAGGAGCACTGGAATACGCAGTATTTT. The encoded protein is CASKSGEEHWNTQYF.

DNA of the CDR3: TGTGCCAGCTCACCATGGGCGACCCGATCCTACAATGAGCAGTTCTTC. Amino acid sequence: CASSPWATRSYNEQFF. The chain joins TRBV18 to TRBJ2-1; D not resolved. V lost 2 bases, J lost 1 base, and 12 bases lay in between. Germline CDR1 KGHSH, CDR2 LQKENI. The CDR3 has 16 residues.

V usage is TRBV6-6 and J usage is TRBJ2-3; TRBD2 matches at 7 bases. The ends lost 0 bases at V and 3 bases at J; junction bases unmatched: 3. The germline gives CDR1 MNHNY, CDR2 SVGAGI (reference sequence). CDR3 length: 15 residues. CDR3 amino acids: CASSYSQGGTDTQYF. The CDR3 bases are TGTGCCAGCAGTTACTCGCAGGGAGGGACAGATACGCAGTATTTT.

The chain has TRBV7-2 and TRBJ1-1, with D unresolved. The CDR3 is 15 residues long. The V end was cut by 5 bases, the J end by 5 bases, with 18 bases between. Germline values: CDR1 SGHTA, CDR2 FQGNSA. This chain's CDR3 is CASSPTRVGRTEAFF. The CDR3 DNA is TGTGCCAGCAGCCCGACCCGGGTGGGTAGGACTGAAGCTTTCTTT.

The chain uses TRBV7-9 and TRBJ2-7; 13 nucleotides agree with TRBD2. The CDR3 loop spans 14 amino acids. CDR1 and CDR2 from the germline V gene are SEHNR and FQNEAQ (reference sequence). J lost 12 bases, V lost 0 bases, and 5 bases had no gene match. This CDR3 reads CASSLAGLAGDLYF. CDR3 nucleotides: TGTGCCAGCAGCTTAGCCGGACTAGCGGGAGATTTGTACTTC.

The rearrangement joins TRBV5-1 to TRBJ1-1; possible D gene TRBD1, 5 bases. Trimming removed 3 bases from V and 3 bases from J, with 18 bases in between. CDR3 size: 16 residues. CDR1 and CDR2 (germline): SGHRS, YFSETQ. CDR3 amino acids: CASSSRGLAGDTEAFF. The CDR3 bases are TGCGCCAGCAGCTCCCGGGGACTCGCGGGGGACACTGAAGCTTTCTTT.

The CDR3 bases are TGTGCCAGCTACTCAGCGGGGGCGACCTACGAGCAGTACTTC. Residues: CASYSAGATYEQYF. V is TRBV28 and J is TRBJ2-7, with 8 bases fitting TRBD2. There are 14 residues in the CDR3. The germline V gene has CDR1 MDHEN and CDR2 SYDVKM. The V and J ends lost 8 bases and 2 bases, in that order; junction bases with no gene match: 8.